Here is one T cell receptor beta chain with its context. The sample originates from a study of tumor and adjacent non-tumor tissue in lung cancer. On the study more broadly: Aged roughly 31 to 85 years, patients included fewer than 11 men and roughly five women with stage I to III disease.

No cell sorting was done before RNA was extracted from the tissue. Distant lung tissue was collected more than 3 cm away from the tumor edge. Germline V gene sequence: CDR1 MNHEY, CDR2 SVGAGI. The V gene lost 2 bases and the J gene lost 3 bases, with 11 bases spanning the gap. The CDR3 loop spans 14 amino acids. Three rounds of nested PCR, following a modified ARM-PCR protocol, produced the TCRbeta library. TCRdb independently ran MiXCR on the multiplex PCR reads; one entry per CDR3 protein. The data hold about 98,000 distinct CDR3 sequences, with more than 80% observed a single time. What was sequenced was distant non-tumor lung tissue. This clonotype originated in a man aged 55 to 70 with small cell lung cancer. J is TRBJ2-7 and V is TRBV6-5; D unclear. The chain's CDR3 is CASSYAESLYEQYF. The CDR3 region has the DNA TGTGCCAGCAGTTACGCGGAAAGTCTCTACGAGCAGTACTTC.